The present TCR beta chain was sequenced within a study of blood T cell repertoires in COVID-19. V gave up 4 bases and J gave up 6 bases, with 13 bases separating them. The CDR3 sequence is 14 residues long. Germline values: CDR1 SGDLS, CDR2 YYNGEE. The protocol was immunoSEQ multiplex PCR, while the TCRdb copy is restricted to in-frame clones and leaves out a portion. The profile covers approximately 140,000 clones, with roughly 89% appearing a single time and more than 15% taken by the ten largest. This receptor was taken from a man aged 50-60 years with active or convalescent COVID-19. The sample was peripheral blood. The chain is built from TRBV9 and TRBJ2-2; D is unresolved. In DNA, the CDR3 is TGTGCCAGCAGCACAATCCTCCCCCCCGGGGAGCTGTTTTTT. Protein sequence: CASSTILPPGELFF.